This T cell receptor beta chain was documented in a study of blood T cell repertoires in COVID-19. As for the study in general: From the United States, Italy and Spain came samples of acute and convalescent COVID-19. T cells, B-cell-depleted T cells, or PBMCs provided the cDNA or gDNA that served as material.

Germline V gives CDR1 KGHDR, CDR2 SFDVKD. With 3 bases removed from V and 10 bases from J, the gap between germline ends came to 12 bases. This CDR3 comprises 13 residues. Original handling: Quantification of nucleated cells was approximated via reference gene primer amplification. Repertoires were generated with immunoSEQ multiplex PCR, while TCRdb's copy carries only in-frame clones and drops some. D and trimming come from the DNA, and the V and J calls and clone size come from that table. The sample has roughly 300,000 clones, under 90% seen once. Source material: peripheral blood. This chain connects TRBV24-1 to TRBJ2-1; D might be TRBD1 (5 bases). The TCR originated in a woman between 25 and 40 years old with COVID-19, enrolled during active disease. The CDR3 DNA reads as TGTGCCACCAGTGATGGGGCCGCGCGGGAGCAGTTCTTC. It specifies CATSDGAAREQFF.